Below are 27 T cell receptor beta chains sequenced from a single sample in a study of radiotherapy plus CTLA-4 blockade in lung cancer. Method: immunoSEQ multiplex PCR; TCRdb's copy keeps in-frame clones and lacks some. Seen here are about 66,000 clones, around 86% observed once, and the top ten hold about 4%. Sequenced material: peripheral blood, taken from a patient treated with radiotherapy plus ipilimumab. The receptors were gathered from a human donor with non-small cell lung cancer who had a partial response to radiotherapy plus ipilimumab.

The J gene is TRBJ2-7, the V gene TRBV11-2; D remains ambiguous. Germline assignment: CDR1 SGHAT and CDR2 FQNNGV. The CDR3 totals 14 residues. V was clipped by 1 base and J by 3 bases, with 10 bases between them. In DNA form, the CDR3 reads TGTGCCAGCAGCTTAGGGTCACAGTACTACGAGCAGTACTTC. Its translation: CASSLGSQYYEQYF.

The rearrangement joins TRBV2 to TRBJ2-5; 8 bases map to TRBD1. The J segment lost 5 bases and the V segment lost 3 bases, leaving 2 bases of the junction unmatched. CDR3 length: 13 amino acids. Per germline, CDR1 SNHLY and CDR2 FYNNEI. The CDR3 is CASSDRGRETQYF. DNA for the CDR3: TGTGCCAGCAGTGACAGGGGGCGCGAGACCCAGTACTTC.

This clone was detected only a few times. V and J are TRBV29-1 and TRBJ2-7; 8 bases fit TRBD1. V lost 4 bases to trimming and J lost 1 base; unmatched junction nucleotides: 6. CDR1 and CDR2 (germline): SQVTM, ANQGSEA. The CDR3 spans 14 residues. The DNA for the CDR3 is TGCAGCGTTGCGGGAACAGGGGGGTCCTACGAGCAGTACTTC. Translation: CSVAGTGGSYEQYF.

This sequence joins TRBV13 and TRBJ1-1, with TRBD1 matching over 10 bases. CDR1 and CDR2 from the germline V gene are PRHDT and FYEKMQ (reference sequence). This CDR3 is built from 14 residues. Unmatched junction bases numbered 6, after V lost 5 bases and J lost 6 bases. In nucleotides, the CDR3 is TGTGCCAGCAGCCTGGACAGGGGGAGGTCTGAAGCTTTCTTT. As protein: CASSLDRGRSEAFF.

The V gene is TRBV19, the J gene TRBJ1-4; weak D call: TRBD1 (5 bases). CDR3 size: 13 residues. Germline-derived CDR1 and CDR2 are LNHDA and SQIVND (reference sequence). V gave up 6 bases and J gave up 6 bases, with 11 bases separating them. The CDR3 region is CASSQGTHEKLFF. DNA for the CDR3: TGTGCCAGTAGCCAGGGTACGCATGAAAAACTGTTTTTT.

The V and J genes are TRBV4-1 and TRBJ2-2, with 11 nucleotides matching TRBD2. Germline V gene sequence: CDR1 MGHRA, CDR2 YSYEKL. There are 18 residues in the CDR3. J lost 5 bases, V lost 4 bases, and 12 bases had no gene match. The CDR3, as DNA: TGCGCCAGCAGCCGACAATCGACTAGCGGGATACATACCGGGGAGCTGTTTTTT. Protein sequence: CASSRQSTSGIHTGELFF.

The genes are TRBV4-1 and TRBJ1-5; 8 positions match TRBD1. This CDR3 comprises 16 residues. With V trimmed by 2 bases and J by 4 bases, 7 bases remained unmatched. CDR1 and CDR2 from the germline V gene are MGHRA and YSYEKL. The CDR3 DNA reads TGCGCCAGCAGCCAACAATACGGACAGGGAAATCAGCCCCAGCATTTT. As protein: CASSQQYGQGNQPQHF.

Written as DNA, the CDR3 is TGCGCCAGCAGCCCCAGACAGGGAGGAGAGACCCAGTACTTC. Its translation is CASSPRQGGETQYF. This chain links TRBV5-1 with TRBJ2-5; the D gene is possibly TRBD1 (7 bases). Trimming left V 4 bases short and J 4 bases short, with 14 bases between. Germline lookup yields CDR1 SGHRS and CDR2 YFSETQ. This CDR3 is 14 amino acids long.

The chain employs TRBV2 and TRBJ2-3; D is undetermined. The V gene's germline CDR1 is SNHLY and CDR2 FYNNEI. This CDR3 has 14 amino acids. Trimming shortened V by 5 bases and J by 5 bases, and 14 bases separated the two germline ends. DNA for the CDR3: TGTGCCAGCAGTATTCGTCGCCCGAGAGATACGCAGTATTTT. This translates into CASSIRRPRDTQYF.

This clone was counted once. The gene calls are TRBV10-1 and TRBJ1-5; the match to TRBD1 covers 8 bases. V trimming: 4 bases; J trimming: 6 bases; junction bases outside the gene matches: 2. The CDR3 totals 13 residues. Germline CDR1 WNHNN, CDR2 SYGVQD (reference sequence). DNA of the CDR3: TGCGCCAGCAGTGCAGGGGGCGGTCAGCCCCAGCATTTT. It codes for CASSAGGGQPQHF.

V gene TRBV29-1 combines with J gene TRBJ1-3; D gene ambiguous. The V and J ends lost 4 bases and 0 bases respectively, with 13 bases between them. CDR1 is SQVTM and CDR2 is ANQGSEA in the germline V gene. This CDR3 has 15 residues. Here the CDR3 DNA reads TGCAGCGTTGTTAGTTCGGTCCTCTCTGGAAACACCATATATTTT. It translates to CSVVSSVLSGNTIYF.

The chain uses TRBV5-6 and TRBJ2-4; perhaps TRBD2 as D (6 bases). Trimming took off 4 bases at V and 0 bases at J, with 8 bases between the two ends. The CDR3 is 14 residues long. Germline V gene lookup returns CDR1 SGHDT and CDR2 YYEEEE. The DNA of the CDR3 is TGTGCCAGCAGCGGAGGGGTAGCCAAAAACATTCAGTACTTC. It specifies CASSGGVAKNIQYF.

The chain is built from TRBV14 and TRBJ2-7; tentative D call: TRBD1 (6 bases). CDR1 is SGHDN and CDR2 is FVKESK in the germline V gene. V dropped 5 bases and J dropped 0 bases, with 14 bases sitting between them. The CDR3 covers 15 residues. The CDR3 protein is CASSFSGTNSYEQYF. In nucleotides, the CDR3 is TGTGCCAGCAGCTTTTCCGGGACAAACTCCTACGAGCAGTACTTC.

The chain links TRBV7-2 to TRBJ2-2, with unresolved D. Trimming took 2 bases from V and 3 from J, leaving 7 bases between them. The CDR3 is made up of 14 amino acids. The germline V gene encodes CDR1 SGHTA and CDR2 FQGNSA. In DNA, the CDR3 is TGTGCCAGCAGCTTACTAGGATACACCGGGGAGCTGTTTTTT. Translating it yields CASSLLGYTGELFF.

The chain recombines TRBV2 with TRBJ2-5, with D possibly matching TRBD2 (7 bases). Germline V CDR1 and CDR2: SNHLY, FYNNEI. The CDR3 contains 13 residues. The V end was cut by 4 bases, the J end by 4 bases, with 10 bases between. The CDR3 here is CASSVGGGETQYF. DNA of the CDR3: TGTGCCAGCAGTGTGGGAGGGGGAGAGACCCAGTACTTC.

The chain joins TRBV6-5 to TRBJ1-2; TRBD1 aligns across 7 bases. The CDR3 spans 16 residues. Germline loops: CDR1 MNHEY, CDR2 SVGAGI. J was trimmed by 4 bases and V by 4 bases; bases with no gene match: 12. The CDR3 bases are TGTGCCAGCAGTTCCCCAAGAACAGGGGTCGGCTATGGCTACACCTTC. Amino acid sequence: CASSSPRTGVGYGYTF.

The chain is built from TRBV7-7 and TRBJ2-2; 7 nucleotides line up with TRBD1. The germline CDR1 and CDR2 sequences are SSHAT and FNYEAQ (reference sequence). Germline trimming cut 4 bases from V and 5 bases from J; bases unmatched to any gene: 4. CDR3 length equals 14 residues. The CDR3 coding sequence is TGTGCCAGCAGCTCCTCAGGGGGAACCGGGGAGCTGTTTTTT. As protein: CASSSSGGTGELFF.

CDR3: CASSLALGGGSYEQYF. The CDR3 region has the DNA TGTGCCAGCAGCTTGGCCCTAGGGGGAGGGTCCTACGAGCAGTACTTC. The chain carries TRBV5-4 and TRBJ2-7; maybe TRBD2 (7 bases). In germline, CDR1 is SGHNT, CDR2 YYREEE (reference sequence). Trimming pared 0 bases from V and 1 base from J, leaving 14 bases between. This CDR3 contains 16 residues.

The V and J genes are TRBV7-2 and TRBJ1-5; D may be TRBD1 (5 bases). The CDR3 totals 14 residues. The germline V gene has CDR1 SGHTA and CDR2 FQGNSA. Trimming removed 4 bases from V and 5 bases from J, with 12 bases in between. The CDR3 sequence is CASSYTGGDQPQHF. CDR3 nucleotides: TGTGCCAGCAGCTACACGGGAGGGGATCAGCCCCAGCATTTT.

The rearrangement links TRBV5-6 to TRBJ2-3; D unclear. This CDR3 contains 14 residues. From germline, CDR1 is SGHDT and CDR2 YYEEEE. Trimming pared 1 base from V and 2 bases from J, leaving 8 bases between. The CDR3: CASSLWRLTDTQYF. CDR3 nucleotides: TGTGCCAGCAGCTTGTGGCGGCTCACAGATACGCAGTATTTT.

On this clone itself: At one boundary the junction diverges from the germline segment, which might be a read error. The chain recombines TRBV29-1 with TRBJ2-1; D may be TRBD2 (5 bases). CDR3 length equals 13 residues. Germline CDR1 reads SQVTM; CDR2 reads ANQGSEA. CDR3 protein: CSAETSARNEQFF. CDR3 bases: TGCAGCGCTGAAACTAGTGCCCGGAATGAGCAGTTCTTC.

This chain joins TRBV5-1 and TRBJ2-3, with D perhaps matching TRBD1 (6 bases). V lost 0 bases and J lost 0, with 11 bases in between. This CDR3 is 16 amino acids long. CDR1 is SGHRS, CDR2 YFSETQ, per germline. CDR3 residues: CASSLAQGSSTDTQYF. The CDR3 DNA is TGCGCCAGCAGCTTGGCCCAGGGGTCTAGCACAGATACGCAGTATTTT.

The table lists this clone with a few counts. This CDR3 reads CASSYLASGNYEQYF. Written as DNA, the CDR3 is TGTGCCAGCAGTTACTTGGCTAGCGGGAACTACGAGCAGTACTTC. The J gene is TRBJ2-7, the V gene TRBV6-5, with TRBD2 matching 9 bases. CDR1 MNHEY and CDR2 SVGAGI come from the germline V gene. V dropped 1 base and J dropped 3; count of bases not matched to a gene: 4. This CDR3 has 15 amino acids.

This chain connects TRBV9 to TRBJ2-5; the D gene is possibly TRBD2 (6 bases). The V gene lost 2 bases and the J gene lost 3 bases, with 20 bases spanning the gap. Looked up from germline, CDR1 is SGDLS and CDR2 is YYNGEE. The CDR3 is 17 amino acids. This CDR3 reads CASSVGGRSLTKETQYF. The CDR3 nucleotides are TGTGCCAGCAGCGTCGGAGGGAGGAGTTTAACGAAAGAGACCCAGTACTTC.

The chain employs TRBV27 and TRBJ2-1; TRBD2 is a possible D gene (5 bases). This CDR3 is 13 amino acids long. CDR1 and CDR2 from the germline V gene are MNHEY and SMNVEV (reference sequence). Trimming took off 2 bases at V and 13 bases at J, with 15 bases between the two ends. The CDR3 protein is CASSLNRRTFQFF. The CDR3 DNA is TGTGCCAGCAGTTTAAACCGGAGGACCTTCCAGTTCTTC.

The chain is built from TRBV5-1 and TRBJ2-6; D might be TRBD1 (5 bases). This CDR3 region has 18 residues. Germline CDR1 SGHRS, CDR2 YFSETQ. Trimming left V 0 bases short and J 0 bases short, with 13 bases between. The DNA of the CDR3 is TGCGCCAGCAGCTTGGAGGGGCCAGAGAGCTCTGGGGCCAACGTCCTGACTTTC. Amino acids: CASSLEGPESSGANVLTF.

The chain links TRBV11-2 to TRBJ2-5, with 9 bases lining up with TRBD2. The CDR3 is 18 residues long. The V gene's germline CDR1 is SGHAT and CDR2 FQNNGV. The junction had 12 bases not matched to a gene; V was cut back by 0 bases and J by 4 bases. The DNA of the CDR3 is TGTGCCAGCAGCTTAGATTCGGGCGCGGGAGGGCTCAGAGAGACCCAGTACTTC. Translating gives CASSLDSGAGGLRETQYF.